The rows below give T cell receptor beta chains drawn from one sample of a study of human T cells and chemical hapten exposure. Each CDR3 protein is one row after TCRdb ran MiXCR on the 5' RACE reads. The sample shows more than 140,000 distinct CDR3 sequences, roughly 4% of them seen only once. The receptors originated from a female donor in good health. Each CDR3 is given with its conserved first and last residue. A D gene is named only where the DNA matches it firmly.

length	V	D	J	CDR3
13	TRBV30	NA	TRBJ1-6	CAWKGGMHDRLHF
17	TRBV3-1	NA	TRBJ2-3	CASSQDRQLWGADTQYF
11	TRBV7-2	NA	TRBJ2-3	CASSLDLPQYF
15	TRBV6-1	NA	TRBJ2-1	CASAAPRRGNNEQFF
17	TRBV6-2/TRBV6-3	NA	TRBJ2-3	CASTSAGLPLYSDTQYF
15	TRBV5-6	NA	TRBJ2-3	CASSRTGEGTDTQYF
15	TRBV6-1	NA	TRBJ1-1	CASSESKGANTEAFF
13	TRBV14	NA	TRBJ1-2	CASSHLNRYGYTF
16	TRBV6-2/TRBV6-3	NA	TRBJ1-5	CASSYLLGGANQPQHF
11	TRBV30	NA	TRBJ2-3	CAGAKSDTQYF
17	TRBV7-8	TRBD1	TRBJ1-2	CASSSYVGTGGIGGYTF
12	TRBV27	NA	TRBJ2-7	CASKSVPGEQYF
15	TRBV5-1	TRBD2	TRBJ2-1	CASSPGLAAKGEQFF
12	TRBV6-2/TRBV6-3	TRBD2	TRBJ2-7	CASSPLGGDQYF
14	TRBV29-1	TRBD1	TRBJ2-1	CSGGTGLGADEQFF
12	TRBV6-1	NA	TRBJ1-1	CASSPRDTEAFF
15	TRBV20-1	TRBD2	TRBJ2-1	CSASRETSGGDEQFF
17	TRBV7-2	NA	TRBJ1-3	CASSSQSPGFSGNTIYF
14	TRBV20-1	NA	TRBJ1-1	CSAREGGPGTEAFF
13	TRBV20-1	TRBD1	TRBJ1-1	CSAGGTGVTEAFF
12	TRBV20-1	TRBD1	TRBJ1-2	CSADRTGGGYTF
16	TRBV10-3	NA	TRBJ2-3	CAISELAGGRTDTQYF
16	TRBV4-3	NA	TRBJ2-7	CASSQEVQGNSYEQYF
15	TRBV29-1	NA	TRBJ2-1	CSVEDERIAHNEQFF
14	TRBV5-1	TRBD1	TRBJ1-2	CASTSGDRSHGYTF
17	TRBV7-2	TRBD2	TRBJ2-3	CASSLGTSGAGTDTQYF
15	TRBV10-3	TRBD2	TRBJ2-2	CAIRNSGRRTGELFF
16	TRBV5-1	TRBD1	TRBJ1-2	CASSFSGTGQSDGYTF
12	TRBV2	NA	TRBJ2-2	CASTRRAGELFF
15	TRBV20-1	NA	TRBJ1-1	CSARGGRSTSTEAFF
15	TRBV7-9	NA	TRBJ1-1	CATVPSNRVNTEAFF
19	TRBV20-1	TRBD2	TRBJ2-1	CSATYTGTSGLIGGDEQFF
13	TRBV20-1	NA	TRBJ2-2	CSASLGASPSLFF
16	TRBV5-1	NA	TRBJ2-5	CASSLVVWTGGETQYF
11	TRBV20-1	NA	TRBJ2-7	CSAGEGGRIEF
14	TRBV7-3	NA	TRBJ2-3	CASSADQGWDTQYF
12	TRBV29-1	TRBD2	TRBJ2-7	CSVGGTSGEQYF
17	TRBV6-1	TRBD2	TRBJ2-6	CASSAGTGGSGANVLTF
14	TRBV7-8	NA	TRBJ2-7	CASSPATITYEQYF
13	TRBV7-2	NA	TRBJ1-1	CASSSDRYTEAFF
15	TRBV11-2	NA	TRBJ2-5	CASSLAGAVQETQYF
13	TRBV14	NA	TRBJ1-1	CASRSGMGTEAFF
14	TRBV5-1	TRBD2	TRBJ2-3	CASRRLARPDTQYF
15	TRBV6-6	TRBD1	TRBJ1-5	CASSSGTGARQPQHF
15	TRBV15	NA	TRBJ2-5	CATSKGVGMDETQYF
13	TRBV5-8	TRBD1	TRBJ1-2	CASSLEGARGYTF